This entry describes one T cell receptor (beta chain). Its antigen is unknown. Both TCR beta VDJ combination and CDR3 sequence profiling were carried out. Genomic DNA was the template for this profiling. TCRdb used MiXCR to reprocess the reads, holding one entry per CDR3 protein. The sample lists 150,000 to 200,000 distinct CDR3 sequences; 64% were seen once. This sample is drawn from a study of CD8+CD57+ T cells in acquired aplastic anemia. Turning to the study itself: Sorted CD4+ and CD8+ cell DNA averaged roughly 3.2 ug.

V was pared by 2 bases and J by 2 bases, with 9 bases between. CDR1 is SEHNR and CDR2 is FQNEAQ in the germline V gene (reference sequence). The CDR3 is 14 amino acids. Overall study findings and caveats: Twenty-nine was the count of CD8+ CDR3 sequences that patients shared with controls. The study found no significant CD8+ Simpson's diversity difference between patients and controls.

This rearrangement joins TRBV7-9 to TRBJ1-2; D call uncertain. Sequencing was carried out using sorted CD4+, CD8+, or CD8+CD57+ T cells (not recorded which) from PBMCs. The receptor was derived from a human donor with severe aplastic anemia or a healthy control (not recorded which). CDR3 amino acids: CASSLKIVNYGYTF. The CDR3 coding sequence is TGTGCCAGCAGCTTAAAGATAGTCAACTATGGCTACACCTTC.